What follows is one T cell receptor (beta chain) and its context. The data belong to a study of shared clonotypes between healthy human individuals. Data came from immunoSEQ multiplex PCR; TCRdb stores just in-frame clones and leaves some out. The table has under 1 million clones, almost 95% seen once. The CDR3 sequence is 14 residues long. Per germline, CDR1 SGHTS and CDR2 YDEGEE. The J segment lost 3 bases and the V segment lost 4 bases, leaving 6 bases of the junction unmatched. Terminally differentiated effector memory CD45RA+ cells were excluded by CCR7 positive selection of CD45RO-negative cells.

The clonotype originates from a man aged 25-45 years in good health. This chain uses TRBV5-8 with TRBJ2-7; 8 bases line up with TRBD2. Sequenced input: naive CD8+ T cells sorted from blood. The chain's CDR3 is CASSQDTSGYEQYF. The CDR3 nucleotides read TGTGCCAGCAGCCAAGATACTAGCGGCTACGAGCAGTACTTC. Looking up the rest from reference TRBV5-8 and TRBJ2-7 gives the full variable domain: EAGVTQSPTHLIKTRGQQATLRCSPISGHTSVYWYQQALGLGLQFLLWYDEGEERNRGNFPPRFSGRQFPNYSSELNVNALELEDSALYLCASSQDTSGYEQYFGPGTRLTVT.